The TCR beta chain described here comes from a study of CD8+CD57+ T cells in acquired aplastic anemia. Study-wide context: Recorded DNA amounts for sorted CD4+ and CD8+ cells had an average of approximately 3 ug.

It was genomic DNA that served as the template for profiling TCR beta VDJ and CDR3. MiXCR, applied by TCRdb to the reads, yields one record per CDR3 protein. The data contain some 200,000 distinct CDR3 sequences, 34% of them singletons. General study findings and limits: Controls did not differ significantly from patients in CD8+ Simpson's diversity. The number of CD8+ CDR3 sequences shared by patients and controls was twenty-nine.

CDR3 length: 13 residues. V shed 5 bases and J shed 2 bases, with 13 bases lying between them. CDR1 DFQATT and CDR2 SNEGSKA come from the germline V gene (reference sequence). Details on this clonotype: The antigen remains undetermined.

The sequenced sample was sorted CD4+, CD8+, or CD8+CD57+ T cells (not recorded which) from PBMCs. The V call is TRBV20-1, the J call TRBJ2-7; D remains unclear. The source of this sequence is a human donor in good health, serving as a control. The CDR3 nucleotides are TGCAGTGCTGGGCGGAACCGTCCCTACGAGCAGTACTTC. It specifies CSAGRNRPYEQYF.